One T cell receptor beta chain is described in this entry. This clone has more than one count but fewer than ten. The antigen this receptor binds is unknown. Nothing much larger sits one base from this clone, and base qualities are not available. The sample belongs to a study of cytomegalovirus exposure and HLA in healthy donors (dated by TCRdb to 2016 to 2017). At the level of the whole study: According to an earlier analysis of 450 to 650 of the donors, about 190 million T cells yielded 117 million unique TCR beta sequences and 276 Gb of sequence data. HLA typing included class I and class II loci at four-digit resolution. Every discovery cohort repertoire had been produced on one sequencing platform. In addition to the first cohort of 666 subjects, a separate validation cohort of over 90 different subjects was used. The study aimed to test whether cataloging public T cell receptors could reveal signatures of past pathogen exposure. Typing coverage varied by locus: roughly 620-640 donors for A, B, C, DRB1 and DQB1; some 520 for DQA1; about 590 for DPA1; approximately 470 for DPB1. About five DR-DQ haplotypes were treated as single units for association and clustering because of strong linkage in the cohort. Alongside the repertoire data, information on donor age, sex, ethnicity and CMV serostatus was compiled. An early release covering about 600 HLA-typed donors comprised roughly 300 gigabases of sequencing data and 65 million to 100 million unique TCR sequences. To predict cytomegalovirus infection status, the study brought together high-throughput TCR immunosequencing, statistical association of individual TCRs with disease status, and machine learning. In the later analysis, no new phenotypic data were used to find candidate immune exposures; instead, reliance was placed on TCR beta sequences and their occurrence across donors. Using immunosequencing, the study profiled T cell repertoires from 550 to 750 subjects and related those repertoires to cytomegalovirus serostatus. Across some 400 genotyped donors of the cohort, an average of about 240,000 unique TCR beta nucleotide sequences per donor were sequenced, and around 19% of those sequences were non-productive. A later genetic analysis took genome-wide SNP genotypes for about 55% of the 666 donors and used that subset as a discovery cohort. An earlier analysis of approximately 500 of the donors applied high-throughput TCR beta sequencing to assess whether each TCR beta V gene segment acted as functional or pseudogenic. A later analysis re-examined previously published TCR beta repertoires from more than 600 donors and added high-resolution HLA genotyping to investigate patterns of TCR occurrence. Among the roughly 380 genotyped donors, around 81% belonged to the genetic ancestry cluster associated with self-reported Caucasian donors.

General findings and caveats noted by the study authors: Cytomegalovirus status was reported to be diagnosed by the classifier with high specificity and sensitivity in both the original and validation cohorts. CMV serostatus was the only immune exposure information available for the cohort. When HLA alleles, especially DR and DQ, strongly co-occurred, attributing TCR associations to individual alleles was difficult. While some public TCRs were present in many individuals, most TCR sequences turned up only very rarely across donors. It was suggested by the authors that the approach could potentially be generalized to other disease states and immunological phenotypes. A later analysis associated around 16,000 TCR beta sequences with specific HLA alleles at a false discovery rate of 0.05. In this cohort, only TCR beta chains were sequenced, and detectable features were limited by the absence of alpha or paired-chain data. Compared with equally common non-associated chains, HLA-associated TCR beta chains in a later analysis were more clonally expanded and had lower generation probabilities. Because some donors lacked HLA typing at each locus, the association tests relied only on the typed subset. A later analysis found that TCR association rates varied across HLA loci, with DRB1 alleles showing the most associated TCRs and HLA-C alleles the fewest. In a later analysis, most CMV-associated TCR beta chains were found to appear HLA-restricted, with HLA associations seemingly driven largely by CMV exposure. The sequencing pipeline was judged likely to have produced a cluster of highly shared sequence variants as a technical artifact. Linkage disequilibrium might explain the correlated functional status among segregating V segments, but an unknown experimental factor could not be excluded. Several of the top co-occurrence clusters appeared to be linked to parvovirus B19, influenza, CMV and Epstein-Barr virus, according to a later analysis. In vitro tests confirmed that a few of the cytomegalovirus-associated TCR beta chains recognize cytomegalovirus antigens. Compared with the 666-donor mean, donors in an Asian-associated ancestry cluster had fewer N-insertions in productive TCRs, according to a later genetic analysis. Roughly uniform sequencing depth across donors was assumed in presence/absence analyses, although this assumption may not hold. Broadly in line with IMGT annotations, most TCR beta V segments showed up in productive rearrangements about 90% or about 30% of the time in an earlier analysis of around 600 of the donors. An association between a missense DCLRE1C variant and V-gene and J-gene trimming of TCR beta chains was found in a later genetic analysis and replicated in an independent cohort. The study gave a list of over 150 TCR beta chains associated with cytomegalovirus. Because counts were too low, seventeen rarely observed V segments, including chromosome 9 orphons, were left out of the earlier analysis of about 500 of the donors. A further reported finding was that TCR beta sequences accurately predicted the HLA-A and HLA-B alleles for most subjects in the first cohort.

In total, around 600 healthy bone marrow donors made up the cohort. At the time of sampling, every cohort member was nominally healthy, though immune exposures that went unrecorded were likely present. The donor tested CMV seronegative and was one of the 352 seronegative cohort members. Each donor provided a peripheral blood sample, and peripheral blood mononuclear cells were used for TCR beta sequencing. The Qiagen DNeasy Blood Extraction Kit was used to extract genomic DNA from the blood cell samples. The method behind the library was the immunoSEQ multiplex PCR assay. A mixture of 60 forward primers for TCR Vbeta segments and 13 reverse primers for TCR Jbeta segments was used in the multiplex PCR. Amplification of the CDR3 region of rearranged TCR beta genes was performed with a multiplex PCR assay on genomic DNA. On the Illumina HiSeq System, the amplified TCR beta libraries were sequenced as 87-base-pair reads. The authors' analysis ran thus. A later analysis tallied 80 million to 95 million unique TCR beta chains across the approximately 670 repertoires, and some 10 million of those chains were shared by two or more donors. Raw reads were error-corrected and collapsed into unique sequences with a nearest-neighbor algorithm that merged closely related sequences to remove PCR and sequencing errors. V, D and J gene segments were assigned by aligning CDR3 sequences to IMGT reference sequences. For a sequence to be retained, a match of at least six nucleotides was required to both a V gene segment and a J gene segment. Rearrangements were classified as productive when the CDR3 lacked stop codons and remained in frame with V and J, and all other rearrangements were classified as non-productive. Following IMGT convention, CDR3 was defined as the stretch from the second conserved V-encoded cysteine up to the conserved J-encoded phenylalanine. In an earlier analysis of some 550 of the donors, sequences lacking an unambiguous match to a single V gene segment were excluded. An earlier analysis of just under 600 of the donors called V segments functional above 56.7% productive rearrangements and segregating when the between-donor standard deviation exceeded 5%. To diagnose cytomegalovirus status from the catalog of TCR beta chain sequences, a statistical classification framework was built. In a later analysis, V and J genes were assigned by comparing TCR nucleotide sequences against IMGT/GENE-DB human TR gene sequences. A later analysis assigned CDR3 sequences and most-parsimonious VDJ recombination scenarios with the TCRdist pipeline. In a later analysis, every TCR beta chain was defined by the combination of its CDR3 amino acid sequence and its V-gene family, and reads without a unique V-gene family were dropped. As a way to deal with suspected cross-contamination and a sequencing artifact, a later analysis dropped 450 to 700 nucleotide sequences that were highly shared and had low generation probability. A later analysis calculated a clonal expansion index for each public chain from normalized within-repertoire ranks of inferred template counts. In a later analysis, generation probabilities were computed using a VDJ recombination model fitted to out-of-frame rearrangements, and the results were checked against IGoR. In a later analysis, TCR-TCR, TCR-HLA and TCR-CMV co-occurrence was scored with hypergeometric tests, and a repertoire-size bias correction was applied to TCR pairs. In a later analysis, false discovery rates were estimated by permuting HLA or CMV assignments 20 times. A later analysis grouped co-occurring TCRs with DBSCAN, adding TCRdist sequence similarity when clustering within HLA-allele-positive subsets. Co-occurrence clustering excluded repertoires with fewer than 30,000 or more than 120,000 public chains, plus five with anomalous nucleotide sharing. Drawn from immuneACCESS, this table holds only the in-frame rearrangements with V and J called that TCRdb kept. Clones are partly lost; checked studies trace under half to an unresolved V gene and leave the rest unexplained. V and J calls and clone size follow that table, whereas D and trimming were derived from the DNA. This sample has roughly 120,000 clones in its table, and around three quarters of those were observed once. The ten largest account for 1.5% to 2.5% of the sample.

The TCR comes from a man younger than 30 in good health and CMV-seronegative. The sequenced material came from PBMCs.

CDR3 sequence: CASRDGGTNEKLFF. The nucleotide sequence reads TGCGCCAGCCGGGACGGGGGAACTAATGAAAAACTGTTTTTT. Recombination connected TRBV5-1 to TRBJ1-4, and the D gene may be TRBD1, 5 bases matching. Counted from cysteine to phenylalanine, this CDR3 has 14 amino acids. Only the CDR3 portion is preserved as DNA: 42 bases, with reading frame beginning at the first base. According to the germline V gene, CDR1 reads SGHRS and CDR2 reads YFSETQ. The junction carries 11 bases between V and J, which are trimmed by 7 bases and 1 base respectively.